One and the same sample provided the 29 T cell receptor beta chains below, sequenced in a study of OX40 agonist ivuxolimab in advanced cancers. The repertoire was sequenced with immunoSEQ multiplex PCR; TCRdb's copy has only in-frame clones and lacks some. The table shows 75,000 to 85,000 clones, with around 87% occurring only once. The specimen was CD4+ or CD8+ T cells sorted from blood, collected in a trial of the OX40 agonist ivuxolimab. These receptors originate from an adult with an advanced solid tumor such as melanoma, head and neck, liver or kidney cancer.

CDR3 amino acids: CAITEGRGEGREQYF. The DNA of the CDR3 is TGTGCCATCACCGAGGGCCGGGGGGAAGGAAGAGAGCAGTACTTC. The chain couples TRBV10-3 to TRBJ2-7, with 7 positions matching TRBD2. The CDR3 totals 15 residues. The germline gives CDR1 ENHRY, CDR2 SYGVKD. V was clipped by 7 bases and J by 7 bases; unmatched bases: 16.

The chain has TRBV6-5 and TRBJ2-1; D gene unclear. The CDR3 is 14 amino acids. Trimming removed 2 bases at V and 5 bases at J, with 10 bases between. CDR1 and CDR2 from the germline V gene are MNHEY and SVGAGI. CDR3 region: CASSYPFYHNEQFF. DNA of the CDR3: TGTGCCAGCAGTTACCCCTTCTACCACAATGAGCAGTTCTTC.

The V gene is TRBV6-6, the J gene TRBJ1-1, with D unresolved. The V gene's germline CDR1 is MNHNY and CDR2 SVGAGI (reference sequence). V was clipped by 0 bases and J by 1 base, with 12 bases between them. There are 16 residues in the CDR3. CDR3 in DNA: TGTGCCAGCAGTTACTCGCCCCGGACGGGGAACACTGAAGCTTTCTTT. Its protein product is CASSYSPRTGNTEAFF.

The CDR3 protein is CASSLTWTGADEQFF. As DNA, the CDR3 is TGTGCCAGCAGCCTAACATGGACGGGGGCGGATGAGCAGTTCTTC. The V gene is TRBV14, the J gene TRBJ2-1; D possibly matches TRBD1 or TRBD2 (6 bases each). The CDR3 has 15 amino acids. Trimming stripped 4 bases from V and 8 bases from J, with 18 bases between. Germline V gene data show CDR1 as SGHDN and CDR2 as FVKESK.

The chain combines TRBV5-5 with TRBJ2-2; TRBD1 is a possible D gene (5 bases). There are 15 residues in the CDR3. V lost 4 bases and J 4 bases, leaving 14 bases between the germline ends. Per germline, CDR1 SGHKS and CDR2 YYEKEE (reference sequence). The CDR3 sequence is CASSMARVGTGELFF. CDR3 in DNA: TGTGCCAGCAGCATGGCCAGGGTCGGCACCGGGGAGCTGTTTTTT.

The chain employs TRBV5-5 and TRBJ2-5; 7 nucleotides align to TRBD2. V lost 1 base to trimming and J lost 4 bases; unmatched junction nucleotides: 10. The CDR3 runs 16 residues. The germline CDR1 and CDR2 sequences are SGHKS and YYEKEE (reference sequence). For the CDR3, the DNA is TGTGCCAGCAGCTTGTTGGAGGGAGGGGTTAGAGAGACCCAGTACTTC. Translation: CASSLLEGGVRETQYF.

J is TRBJ2-7 and V is TRBV27; TRBD1 matches at 7 bases. Germline values: CDR1 MNHEY, CDR2 SMNVEV (reference sequence). J gave up 0 bases and V 2 bases, and 13 bases lay outside the gene matches. This CDR3 has 18 amino acids. CDR3 residues: CASSLSPIGQAFSYEQYF. The CDR3 coding sequence is TGTGCCAGCAGTTTAAGCCCGATTGGACAGGCCTTCTCCTACGAGCAGTACTTC.

The chain recombines TRBV18 with TRBJ2-7; TRBD1 is a possible D gene (7 bases). Germline V gene data show CDR1 as KGHSH and CDR2 as LQKENI. The CDR3 runs to 16 residues. Trimming removed 4 bases at V and 2 bases at J, with 18 bases between. This CDR3 reads CASSQIAGGTPYEQYF. The CDR3 bases are TGTGCCAGCTCACAAATAGCAGGGGGGACCCCCTACGAGCAGTACTTC.

The CDR3 DNA reads TGCGCCAGCAGTGAGTCCGGTCGACTGGCAGAGACCCAGTACTTC. Translated: CASSESGRLAETQYF. The chain joins TRBV10-2 to TRBJ2-5, with unresolved D. V was shortened by 0 bases and J by 4 bases, with 12 bases between the two germline ends. Germline values: CDR1 WSHSY, CDR2 SAAADI. This CDR3 is built from 15 residues.

The chain combines TRBV7-2 with TRBJ1-4, with D perhaps TRBD1 (5 bases). The CDR3 has 14 residues. Germline V gives CDR1 SGHTA, CDR2 FQGNSA. V was clipped by 2 bases and J by 7 bases, with 11 bases between them. The CDR3 DNA sequence: TGTGCCAGCAGCTTAAACGGCCAGGGTGAAAAACTGTTTTTT. It is translated as CASSLNGQGEKLFF.

The J gene is TRBJ2-1, the V gene TRBV5-6, with 7 bases lining up with TRBD2. Germline loops: CDR1 SGHDT, CDR2 YYEEEE. This CDR3 has 16 residues. The V gene end was trimmed by 1 base and the J gene end by 0 bases; junction bases not matched to a gene: 4. Here the CDR3 reads CASSLWGLRSYNEQFF. The CDR3 DNA reads TGTGCCAGCAGCTTGTGGGGACTACGCTCCTACAATGAGCAGTTCTTC.

This chain links TRBV18 with TRBJ2-1; 8 bases agree with TRBD1. Per the germline V gene, CDR1 is KGHSH and CDR2 is LQKENI. V shed 0 bases and J 3 bases; nucleotides not matched to a gene: 1. The CDR3 totals 15 residues. The CDR3 region has the DNA TGTGCCAGCTCACCACCTACAGGGGGCTACAATGAGCAGTTCTTC. Its protein product is CASSPPTGGYNEQFF.

This sequence joins TRBV2 and TRBJ1-1; the D gene is possibly TRBD1 (6 bases). Trimming took off 6 bases at V and 1 base at J, with 12 bases between the two ends. The CDR3 runs to 14 residues. Per the germline V gene, CDR1 is SNHLY and CDR2 is FYNNEI. The CDR3 bases are TGTGCCAGCAGCTCACAGGGACCGAACACTGAAGCTTTCTTT. Its translation is CASSSQGPNTEAFF.

The CDR3 sequence is CASSPGQGEGEQYF. CDR3 bases: TGTGCCAGCAGCCCGGGACAGGGAGAGGGCGAGCAGTACTTC. The V and J genes are TRBV7-9 and TRBJ2-7; 9 bases align to TRBD1. Trimming took 5 bases from V and 6 from J; bases not matched to a gene: 8. Germline lookup yields CDR1 SEHNR and CDR2 FQNEAQ (reference sequence). This CDR3 has 14 residues.

This chain links TRBV11-3 with TRBJ2-3; D possibly matches TRBD1 or TRBD2 (5 bases each). Germline CDR1 is SGHNT and CDR2 is YENEEA. V lost 3 bases, J lost 8 bases, and 15 bases lay in between. The CDR3 totals 14 residues. CDR3 in DNA: TGTGCCAGCAGCTTGGGGCTAGCCCTCGGTACGCAGTATTTT. Residues: CASSLGLALGTQYF. The complete variable domain, with remaining parts taken from reference TRBV11-3 and TRBJ2-3, reads EAGVVQSPRYKIIEKKQPVAFWCNPISGHNTLYWYLQNLGQGPELLIRYENEEAVDDSQLPKDRFSAERLKGVDSTLKIQPAELGDSAVYLCASSLGLALGTQYFGPGTRLTVL.

A single count supports this clone. The chain recombines TRBV2 with TRBJ2-7; 9 nucleotides agree with TRBD2. The V gene end was trimmed by 8 bases and the J gene end by 3 bases; junction bases not matched to a gene: 5. The CDR3 is 13 residues long. Germline V CDR1 and CDR2: SNHLY, FYNNEI. The CDR3 region is CASGLAGIYEQYF. CDR3 in DNA: TGTGCCAGCGGGCTAGCGGGAATCTACGAGCAGTACTTC.

This clone was picked up one time. This sequence joins TRBV11-2 and TRBJ2-5; D gene ambiguous. Germline lookup yields CDR1 SGHAT and CDR2 FQNNGV. This CDR3 comprises 14 residues. V was shortened by 5 bases and J by 1 base, with 11 bases between the two germline ends. CDR3 in amino acids: CASSHDTTQETQYF. The CDR3 bases are TGTGCCAGCAGCCATGACACAACCCAAGAGACCCAGTACTTC.

V is TRBV4-3 and J is TRBJ1-1; 10 bases are shared with TRBD1. J gave up 6 bases and V 0 bases, and 1 base lay outside the gene matches. Germline CDR1 and CDR2: LGHNA and YSLEER. The CDR3 consists of 14 residues. This chain's CDR3 is CASSQEGTGAEAFF. The DNA of the CDR3 is TGCGCCAGCAGCCAAGAAGGGACAGGGGCTGAAGCTTTCTTT.

The CDR3 spells CASSSRAAGGANVLTF. CDR3 bases: TGTGCCAGCAGCTCCCGGGCCGCAGGTGGGGCCAACGTCCTGACTTTC. The chain couples TRBV7-9 to TRBJ2-6; D not certain. This CDR3 comprises 16 residues. V gave up 4 bases and J gave up 3 bases, with 13 bases separating them. The V gene's germline CDR1 is SEHNR and CDR2 FQNEAQ (reference sequence).

The gene calls are TRBV7-2 and TRBJ1-2; a weak D match, TRBD1 (5 bases). CDR1 SGHTA and CDR2 FQGNSA come from the germline V gene. CDR3 length equals 14 residues. The germline V and J ends were trimmed by 6 bases and 1 base, with 12 bases remaining between them. CDR3 sequence (DNA): TGTGCCAGCAGGGGGACGGGACTTAACTATGGCTACACCTTC. This sequence encodes CASRGTGLNYGYTF.

The J gene is TRBJ2-7, the V gene TRBV28; D unresolved. The CDR3 runs to 13 residues. V lost 6 bases and J 5 bases, leaving 14 bases between the germline ends. Germline assignment: CDR1 MDHEN and CDR2 SYDVKM. The CDR3: CASRASWYDEQYF. In DNA, the CDR3 is TGTGCCAGCAGAGCGAGTTGGTACGACGAGCAGTACTTC.

The chain joins TRBV6-1 to TRBJ2-1; D not certain. Germline lookup yields CDR1 MNHNS and CDR2 SASEGT. The CDR3 totals 11 residues. Deletions cut 7 bases from V and 8 bases from J, with 9 bases between. CDR3 in amino acids: CASTVGDEQFF. CDR3 coding DNA: TGTGCCAGCACCGTCGGCGATGAGCAGTTCTTC.

This rearrangement joins TRBV11-3 to TRBJ2-1; 10 nucleotides line up with TRBD2. CDR1 and CDR2 from the germline V gene are SGHNT and YENEEA. V lost 2 bases and J lost 0; bases outside the gene matches: 10. The CDR3 runs to 19 residues. The CDR3 DNA reads as TGTGCCAGCAGCTTATCTAGCGGGAGCTTCGAAGGCTCCTACAATGAGCAGTTCTTC. Translated, it gives CASSLSSGSFEGSYNEQFF.

This clone has just a few counts. CDR3 region: CASSEYPRGELFF. The CDR3 nucleotides are TGTGCCAGCAGTGAATACCCCCGAGGGGAGCTGTTTTTT. The chain couples TRBV6-1 to TRBJ2-2; D is unclear. The CDR3 is made up of 13 amino acids. V was cut by 2 bases and J by 8 bases, with 9 bases left in between. CDR1 MNHNS and CDR2 SASEGT come from the germline V gene.

This chain joins TRBV27 and TRBJ1-4, with no clear D. The germline V gene has CDR1 MNHEY and CDR2 SMNVEV (reference sequence). The CDR3 consists of 15 residues. V was cut by 0 bases and J by 5 bases, with 10 bases left in between. CDR3 nucleotides: TGTGCCAGCAGTTTATCCGGGCTTAAGAATGAAAAACTGTTTTTT. Amino acids: CASSLSGLKNEKLFF.

The chain couples TRBV5-1 to TRBJ1-2, with D uncertain. The CDR3 totals 13 residues. Germline V gene lookup returns CDR1 SGHRS and CDR2 YFSETQ. V gave up 3 bases and J gave up 3 bases, with 9 bases separating them. CDR3 amino acids: CASSSDGYYGYTF. CDR3 DNA sequence: TGCGCCAGCAGCTCCGACGGTTACTATGGCTACACCTTC.

The rearrangement uses TRBV10-2 and TRBJ2-7, with a possible D match to TRBD1 (5 bases). V was shortened by 2 bases and J by 0 bases, with 11 bases between the two germline ends. From germline, CDR1 is WSHSY and CDR2 SAAADI. This CDR3 has 15 amino acids. The CDR3 bases are TGCGCCAGCAGTGAGGGGGCGGCGAGCTCCTACGAGCAGTACTTC. This sequence encodes CASSEGAASSYEQYF.

This clone was counted once. The J gene is TRBJ1-1, the V gene TRBV7-5. TRBV7-5 is tagged as a pseudogene. The CDR3 sequence is 15 residues long. CDR3 residues: CVRSFGVQGNTEAFF. In DNA form, the CDR3 reads TGTGTCAGAAGCTTCGGGGTCCAGGGTAATACTGAAGCTTTCTTT.

The chain has TRBV19 and TRBJ2-5; D perhaps matches TRBD1 (6 bases). Germline CDR1 LNHDA, CDR2 SQIVND (reference sequence). The CDR3 has 14 amino acids. The V gene lost 3 bases and the J gene lost 2 bases, with 10 bases spanning the gap. CDR3 region: CASSMGTGQETQYF. The CDR3 DNA sequence: TGTGCCAGTAGTATGGGAACAGGGCAAGAGACCCAGTACTTC.